One and the same sample provided the 5 T cell receptor beta chains below, sequenced in a study of T-cell memory formation after mild COVID-19. TCRdb independently ran MiXCR on the 5' RACE reads; one entry per CDR3 protein. The data show hundreds of thousands of distinct CDR3 sequences, with 28% seen just once and around an eighth held by the top ten. Sequencing was performed on PBMCs or a T cell subset sorted from them (not recorded which). The receptor set was obtained from an adult woman who had mild COVID-19 (a few samples of this study predate the infection). Cell type and time point are not known.

CDR3 sequence: CSARNRGRGTDTQYF. The CDR3 DNA is TGCAGTGCTAGGAACAGGGGGCGAGGCACAGATACGCAGTATTTT. This chain links TRBV20-1 with TRBJ2-3, with 9 nucleotides matching TRBD1. The CDR3 spans 15 residues. Germline CDR1 DFQATT, CDR2 SNEGSKA (reference sequence). V lost 3 bases to trimming and J lost 1 base; unmatched junction nucleotides: 5.

The chain recombines TRBV7-6 with TRBJ1-1; tentatively, D is TRBD1 (5 bases). V was trimmed by 4 bases and J by 0 bases, leaving 12 bases between them. CDR3 length: 15 residues. The germline V gene encodes CDR1 SGHVS and CDR2 FNYEAQ. The CDR3 loop is CASSSTANMNTEAFF. In DNA form, the CDR3 reads TGTGCCAGCAGCTCGACAGCGAACATGAACACTGAAGCTTTCTTT.

In this sample, this clonotype turned up a few times. The rearrangement links TRBV12-3 or TRBV12-4 to TRBJ2-2, with TRBD2 matching 11 bases. With V trimmed by 4 bases and J by 7 bases, 14 bases remained unmatched. This CDR3 is 18 amino acids long. CDR3 sequence reads: CASSSSSLTSGVHGELFF. The CDR3 nucleotides read TGTGCCAGCAGTTCCTCTTCTCTGACTAGCGGGGTTCACGGGGAGCTGTTTTTT.

V gene TRBV10-3 combines with J gene TRBJ2-2; no clear D gene. V dropped 5 bases and J dropped 3 bases, with 7 bases sitting between them. Per the germline V gene, CDR1 is ENHRY and CDR2 is SYGVKD. The CDR3 length is 13 residues. Here the CDR3 DNA reads TGTGCCATCAGTTCAGCTGACACCGGGGAGCTGTTTTTT. This codes for CAISSADTGELFF.

This clonotype was observed a few times. This rearrangement joins TRBV12-3 or TRBV12-4 to TRBJ2-4; tentatively, D is TRBD2 (5 bases). V lost 4 bases and J lost 0, with 10 bases in between. This CDR3 contains 15 residues. The CDR3 protein is CASSSTRVAKNIQYF. The DNA of the CDR3 is TGTGCCAGCAGTTCAACGCGGGTAGCCAAAAACATTCAGTACTTC.